The 11 T cell receptor beta chains below all came from one sample that was sequenced in a study of OX40 agonist ivuxolimab in advanced cancers. Produced via immunoSEQ multiplex PCR; TCRdb's table is partial and in-frame only. The table includes roughly 120,000 clones, approximately 90% detected once. Sequencing used CD4+ or CD8+ T cells sorted from blood, obtained in a trial of the OX40 agonist ivuxolimab. Receptors were obtained from an adult with an advanced solid tumor such as melanoma, head and neck, liver or kidney cancer.

This clone was counted a few times. The chain combines TRBV19 with TRBJ1-6, with 7 bases matching TRBD1. Losses at the gene ends were 5 bases for V and 4 bases for J; bases not matched to a gene: 8. The CDR3 spans 16 residues. CDR1 and CDR2 (germline): LNHDA, SQIVND (reference sequence). The CDR3: CASSGSFRGYNSPLHF. CDR3 bases: TGTGCCAGTAGTGGCTCCTTCAGGGGGTATAATTCACCCCTCCACTTT.

This chain links TRBV4-3 with TRBJ1-2, with a weak D call TRBD1 (5 bases). The CDR3 length is 16 residues. Germline V gene data show CDR1 as LGHNA and CDR2 as YSLEER. The V end lost 0 bases, the J end lost 7 bases, and 18 bases lay between the germline ends. For the CDR3, the DNA is TGCGCCAGCAGCCAAGATTTGGGAGACAGCTGGAGTGGCTACACCTTC. Amino acid sequence: CASSQDLGDSWSGYTF.

The V call is TRBV28, the J call TRBJ2-7, with 10 bases fitting TRBD1. Germline lookup yields CDR1 MDHEN and CDR2 SYDVKM. The CDR3 spans 15 residues. V was pared by 4 bases and J by 5 bases, with 8 bases of the junction left unmatched. CDR3 residues: CASSSPGQGSDEQYF. Here the CDR3 DNA reads TGTGCCAGCAGTTCTCCGGGACAGGGGTCCGACGAGCAGTACTTC.

The chain combines TRBV7-2 with TRBJ1-2; perhaps TRBD1 as D (5 bases). The CDR3 length is 15 residues. Germline V gene data show CDR1 as SGHTA and CDR2 as FQGNSA. V was trimmed by 1 base and J by 5 bases, leaving 14 bases between them. DNA for the CDR3: TGTGCCAGCAGCTTAGGTACAGGCGGACTGTATGGCTACACCTTC. Translation: CASSLGTGGLYGYTF. Based on the CDR3 plus reference TRBV7-2 and TRBJ1-2, the full variable domain is GAGVSQSPSNKVTEKGKDVELRCDPISGHTALYWYRQSLGQGLEFLIYFQGNSAPDKSGLPSDRFSAERTGGSVSTLTIQRTQQEDSAVYLCASSLGTGGLYGYTFGSGTRLTVV.

The chain joins TRBV6-6 to TRBJ1-2, with a possible D match to TRBD1 (6 bases). The V gene's germline CDR1 is MNHNY and CDR2 SVGAGI (reference sequence). This CDR3 comprises 16 residues. V lost 7 bases and J lost 4, with 22 bases in between. The CDR3 nucleotides read TGTGCCAGCACCGCCGTAAGACTTATGGACAGCTATGGCTACACCTTC. This sequence encodes CASTAVRLMDSYGYTF.

The V and J genes are TRBV25-1 and TRBJ1-2; D might be TRBD1 (5 bases). The length of the CDR3 is 17 residues. CDR1 and CDR2 from the germline V gene are MGHDK and SYGVNS. Between the trimmed V and J ends, which lost 4 bases and 4 bases, there was a span of 22 bases. In DNA form, the CDR3 reads TGTGCCAGCAGTGGACCCCTTGAAGAACGACAGATCTATGGCTACACCTTC. It specifies CASSGPLEERQIYGYTF.

This clone was observed a handful of times. The chain joins TRBV10-3 to TRBJ1-2; no clear D gene. The CDR3 loop spans 14 amino acids. The germline V gene has CDR1 ENHRY and CDR2 SYGVKD. V was clipped by 2 bases and J by 4 bases, with 11 bases between them. The CDR3 DNA reads as TGTGCCATCAGTGAGAAGTCAGGTCGCTATGGCTACACCTTC. It is translated as CAISEKSGRYGYTF.

The genes are TRBV6-1 and TRBJ2-1; 9 bases match TRBD1. Trimming cost V 1 base and J 7 bases; bases outside gene matches: 8. Germline loops: CDR1 MNHNS, CDR2 SASEGT. The CDR3 spans 16 residues. The CDR3 loop reads CASSEGDRVVANEQFF. The DNA for the CDR3 is TGTGCCAGCAGTGAAGGGGACAGGGTGGTTGCGAATGAGCAGTTCTTC.

This chain uses TRBV27 with TRBJ2-2; the D gene is possibly TRBD2 (6 bases). Germline V lookup: CDR1 MNHEY, CDR2 SMNVEV (reference sequence). V gave up 3 bases and J gave up 0 bases, with 17 bases separating them. The CDR3 is 18 residues long. CDR3 nucleotide sequence: TGTGCCAGCAGTTTCTCCTCGGTAGCGGCTACGAACACCGGGGAGCTGTTTTTT. Translation: CASSFSSVAATNTGELFF.

The genes are TRBV5-4 and TRBJ2-3; no reliable D call. The CDR3 covers 13 residues. Germline loops: CDR1 SGHNT, CDR2 YYREEE (reference sequence). Between the trimmed V and J ends, which lost 0 bases and 0 bases, there was a span of 2 bases. CDR3 bases: TGTGCCAGCAGCTTGGAGAGCACAGATACGCAGTATTTT. Encoded protein: CASSLESTDTQYF.

This clone occurred a few times. This chain joins TRBV30 and TRBJ2-7; 7 nucleotides line up with TRBD1. This CDR3 is 14 amino acids long. Germline values: CDR1 GTSNPN, CDR2 SVGIG (reference sequence). V gave up 3 bases and J gave up 3 bases; unmatched junction bases: 8. The CDR3 sequence is CAWRRDRSGYEQYF. CDR3 coding DNA: TGTGCCTGGAGGAGGGACAGAAGTGGCTACGAGCAGTACTTC. The full variable domain, in which reference TRBV30 and TRBJ2-7 provide the parts outside the CDR3, is SQTIHQWPATLVQPVGSPLSLECTVEGTSNPNLYWYRQAAGRGLQLLFYSVGIGQISSEVPQNLSASRPQDRQFILSSKKLLLSDSGFYLCAWRRDRSGYEQYFGPGTRLTVT.